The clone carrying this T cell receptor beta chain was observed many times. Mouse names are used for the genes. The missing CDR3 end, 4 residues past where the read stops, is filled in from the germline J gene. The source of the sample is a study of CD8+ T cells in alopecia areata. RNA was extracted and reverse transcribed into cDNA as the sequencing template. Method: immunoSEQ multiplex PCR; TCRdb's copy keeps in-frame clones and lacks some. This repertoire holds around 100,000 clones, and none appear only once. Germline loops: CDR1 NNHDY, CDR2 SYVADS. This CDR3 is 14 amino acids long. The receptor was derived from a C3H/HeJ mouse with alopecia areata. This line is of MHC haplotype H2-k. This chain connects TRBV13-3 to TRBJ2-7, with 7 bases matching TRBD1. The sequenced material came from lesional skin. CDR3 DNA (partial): TGTGCCAGCAGTGACCCCGGGACAGAGTAT. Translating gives CASSDPGTEY. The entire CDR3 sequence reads CASSDPGTEYEQYF.